One sample yielded the 21 T cell receptor beta chains listed below, sequenced in a study of cytomegalovirus exposure and HLA in healthy donors. Some clones are missing from TCRdb's copy, which holds only in-frame ones; the method was immunoSEQ multiplex PCR. This table has 250,000 to 300,000 clones, around 87% appearing once. Input material: PBMCs. The receptors here all came from a woman aged 18-30 years in good health and CMV-seronegative.

J is TRBJ2-7 and V is TRBV4-3; 9 bases match TRBD1. The CDR3 loop spans 19 amino acids. Per germline, CDR1 LGHNA and CDR2 YSLEER. V was clipped by 0 bases and J by 5 bases; unmatched bases: 17. CDR3 nucleotides: TGCGCCAGCAGCCAAGATTGGGGGACAGGGTTTGGCCAAGCGGACGAGCAGTACTTC. It is translated as CASSQDWGTGFGQADEQYF.

The gene calls are TRBV19 and TRBJ1-6; D gene uncertain. V was pared by 7 bases and J by 6 bases, with 19 bases between. The CDR3 consists of 16 residues. Germline V gene lookup returns CDR1 LNHDA and CDR2 SQIVND (reference sequence). The CDR3 coding sequence is TGTGCCAGTACTCGTCTTTCGGGAGGGAGTAATTCACCCCTCCACTTT. Its protein is CASTRLSGGSNSPLHF.

The chain employs TRBV30 and TRBJ2-4; no definite D call. Trimming left V 3 bases short and J 2 bases short, with 14 bases between. The CDR3 is 15 residues long. Germline CDR1 reads GTSNPN; CDR2 reads SVGIG (reference sequence). The CDR3 DNA reads TGTGCCTGGAGCCTGAGGCTTCCCTCCAAAAACATTCAGTACTTC. Protein product: CAWSLRLPSKNIQYF.

The rearrangement joins TRBV4-1 to TRBJ2-7, with 7 bases aligning to TRBD1. The J segment lost 1 base and the V segment lost 2 bases, leaving 8 bases of the junction unmatched. The CDR3 contains 16 residues. The V gene's germline CDR1 is MGHRA and CDR2 YSYEKL. The CDR3 loop is CASSQSPGQPSYEQYF. The CDR3 nucleotides are TGCGCCAGCAGCCAATCGCCGGGACAGCCTTCCTACGAGCAGTACTTC.

This chain uses TRBV15 with TRBJ2-3, with D perhaps TRBD2 (5 bases). The germline V and J ends were trimmed by 2 bases and 0 bases, with 24 bases remaining between them. Germline CDR1 is LNHNV and CDR2 is YYDKDF (reference sequence). The CDR3 spans 20 residues. The CDR3 DNA reads TGTGCCACCAGCAGACTGGCGGACTGGGGTCAGGCCTCTAGCACAGATACGCAGTATTTT. Translation gives CATSRLADWGQASSTDTQYF.

CDR3 protein: CASSFYSEQYF. The CDR3 bases are TGTGCCAGCAGTTTTTACTCGGAGCAGTACTTC. This sequence joins TRBV28 and TRBJ2-5; no clear D. Trimming removed 3 bases from V and 11 bases from J, with 10 bases in between. The germline gives CDR1 MDHEN, CDR2 SYDVKM. The CDR3 consists of 11 residues.

This sequence joins TRBV2 and TRBJ2-1; 10 nucleotides agree with TRBD1. This CDR3 has 13 amino acids. Losses at the gene ends were 10 bases for V and 7 bases for J; bases not matched to a gene: 7. Germline lookup yields CDR1 SNHLY and CDR2 FYNNEI. CDR3 nucleotides: TGTGCCACCACGGGGACAGGGGTTAATGAGCAGTTCTTC. Encoded protein: CATTGTGVNEQFF.

The chain joins TRBV10-1 to TRBJ2-7; D not certain. The CDR3 sequence is 13 residues long. V was clipped by 4 bases and J by 2 bases, with 9 bases between them. Looked up from germline, CDR1 is WNHNN and CDR2 is SYGVQD (reference sequence). The CDR3: CASSGAATYEQYF. The CDR3 DNA reads TGCGCCAGCAGTGGGGCCGCTACCTACGAGCAGTACTTC.

This clone was seen once. The V gene is TRBV5-1, the J gene TRBJ2-7; a possible D gene is TRBD1 (6 bases). CDR1 and CDR2 (germline): SGHRS, YFSETQ. The CDR3 contains 14 residues. CDR3 residues: CASRVTGSMDEQYF. DNA for the CDR3: TGCGCTTCCCGGGTGACAGGTAGTATGGACGAGCAGTACTTC. The full variable domain, its missing parts supplied by reference TRBV5-1 and TRBJ2-7, is KAGVTQTPRYLIKTRGQQVTLSCSPISGHRSVSWYQQTPGQGLQFLFEYFSETQRNKGNFPGRFSGRQFSNSRSEMNVSTLELGDSALYLCASRVTGSMDEQYFGPGTRLTVT.

The rearrangement links TRBV29-1 to TRBJ1-1, with a weak D call TRBD1 (5 bases). This CDR3 is built from 14 residues. CDR1 and CDR2 from the germline V gene are SQVTM and ANQGSEA. With 7 bases removed from V and 6 bases from J, the gap between germline ends came to 21 bases. CDR3 in amino acids: CSAGDWGVRSEAFF. CDR3 DNA sequence: TGCAGCGCCGGGGATTGGGGGGTTAGGTCTGAAGCTTTCTTT.

This clone was seen just once. This chain connects TRBV5-6 to TRBJ2-1; D perhaps matches TRBD2 (5 bases). CDR1 is SGHDT and CDR2 is YYEEEE in the germline V gene. V dropped 4 bases and J dropped 4 bases, with 12 bases sitting between them. The CDR3 has 14 residues. CDR3: CASSNGIIYNEQFF. The DNA of the CDR3 is TGTGCCAGCAGCAACGGGATCATATACAATGAGCAGTTCTTC.

The rearrangement links TRBV10-2 to TRBJ1-1; possibly TRBD1 for D (5 bases). The V gene's germline CDR1 is WSHSY and CDR2 SAAADI. Trimming left V 3 bases short and J 6 bases short, with 11 bases between. The CDR3 contains 13 residues. The CDR3 loop is CASSDDSPPEAFF. The CDR3 bases are TGCGCCAGCAGTGACGACAGCCCCCCTGAAGCTTTCTTT.

The V gene is TRBV2, the J gene TRBJ1-2; D not resolved. This CDR3 region has 13 residues. V dropped 10 bases and J dropped 3 bases, with 15 bases sitting between them. Germline CDR1 reads SNHLY; CDR2 reads FYNNEI. CDR3 sequence reads: CATLGRSYYGYTF. The CDR3 DNA reads as TGTGCCACCTTAGGTCGGAGTTACTATGGCTACACCTTC.

This clone was observed once. V is TRBV10-3 and J is TRBJ2-3; TRBD1 matches 7 bases. Germline CDR1 ENHRY, CDR2 SYGVKD. The length of the CDR3 is 15 residues. V dropped 5 bases and J dropped 4; count of bases not matched to a gene: 9. The CDR3, as DNA: TGTGCCATCAGTCGACAGGGTACATTTCCAGATACGCAGTATTTT. Translation gives CAISRQGTFPDTQYF.

This chain joins TRBV7-9 and TRBJ1-4; TRBD1 matches 7 bases. The CDR3 is 16 amino acids. Trimming at V came to 5 bases and at J to 4 bases, leaving 10 bases not matched to a gene. Germline V lookup: CDR1 SEHNR, CDR2 FQNEAQ (reference sequence). The CDR3 region is CASSGAGQPDNEKLFF. The CDR3 DNA sequence: TGTGCCAGCAGCGGGGCGGGACAGCCGGATAATGAAAAACTGTTTTTT. The full variable domain, with the rest looked up from reference TRBV7-9 and TRBJ1-4, is DTGVSQNPRHKITKRGQNVTFRCDPISEHNRLYWYRQTLGQGPEFLTYFQNEAQLEKSRLLSDRFSAERPKGSFSTLEIQRTEQGDSAMYLCASSGAGQPDNEKLFFGSGTQLSVL.

CDR3 DNA: TGTGCCAGCAGCGTACAGGGGGTTACTTATGGCTACACCTTC. Translated: CASSVQGVTYGYTF. This rearrangement joins TRBV7-9 to TRBJ1-2; 8 nucleotides line up with TRBD1. Germline V gene data show CDR1 as SEHNR and CDR2 as FQNEAQ (reference sequence). This CDR3 is built from 14 residues. The V and J ends lost 5 bases and 5 bases, in that order; junction bases with no gene match: 7. Filled out from reference TRBV7-9 and TRBJ1-2, the complete variable domain reads DTGVSQNPRHKITKRGQNVTFRCDPISEHNRLYWYRQTLGQGPEFLTYFQNEAQLEKSRLLSDRFSAERPKGSFSTLEIQRTEQGDSAMYLCASSVQGVTYGYTFGSGTRLTVV.

The chain has TRBV27 and TRBJ2-3; 10 nucleotides align to TRBD2. The CDR3 has 15 residues. Per germline, CDR1 MNHEY and CDR2 SMNVEV (reference sequence). Trimming removed 5 bases from V and 3 bases from J; junction bases left unmatched: 5. CDR3 sequence: CASSLPGLATDTQYF. CDR3 nucleotide sequence: TGTGCCAGCAGTCTCCCGGGACTAGCGACAGATACGCAGTATTTT.

This clone has just a few counts. The sample has other DNA sequences that encode this CDR3 too. The rearrangement links TRBV4-3 to TRBJ2-7, with D possibly matching TRBD1 (5 bases). The CDR3 sequence is 13 residues long. The germline V gene encodes CDR1 LGHNA and CDR2 YSLEER. V was pared by 0 bases and J by 2 bases, with 5 bases between. The CDR3 spells CASSQDRAYEQYF. The DNA for the CDR3 is TGCGCCAGCAGCCAAGACAGGGCCTACGAGCAGTACTTC.

This chain joins TRBV4-1 and TRBJ1-5; 8 bases are a match to TRBD1. The trim removed 3 bases at V and 6 bases at J, leaving 7 bases unmatched. This CDR3 has 15 residues. The V gene's germline CDR1 is MGHRA and CDR2 YSYEKL. The CDR3 region is CASSHGQGAGQPQHF. The DNA for the CDR3 is TGCGCCAGCAGCCATGGACAGGGCGCGGGTCAGCCCCAGCATTTT.

The V call is TRBV2, the J call TRBJ1-1; TRBD1 matches at 7 bases. Germline V gives CDR1 SNHLY, CDR2 FYNNEI. V shed 7 bases, J shed 2 bases, and the junction held 4 bases outside the gene matches. This CDR3 spans 13 amino acids. Written as DNA, the CDR3 is TGTGCCAGCACTCGGGACAGCAACACTGAAGCTTTCTTT. Its translation: CASTRDSNTEAFF.

The rearrangement uses TRBV10-3 and TRBJ1-1; TRBD1 matches 8 bases. Germline V gives CDR1 ENHRY, CDR2 SYGVKD. V lost 2 bases and J lost 3; bases outside the gene matches: 5. CDR3 size: 15 residues. CDR3 coding DNA: TGTGCCATCAGTGAGGGACAGGGAAGGCACACTGAAGCTTTCTTT. It translates to CAISEGQGRHTEAFF.